Below, 20 T cell receptor beta chains from the same sample are listed, as sequenced in a study of blood T cell repertoires in COVID-19. Generated by immunoSEQ multiplex PCR, the TCRdb table keeps only in-frame clones and is missing some. The table has about 300,000 clones, around 80% seen once. Sequenced material: peripheral blood. All receptors come from a woman aged 50 to 65 with acute or convalescent COVID-19.

The rearrangement links TRBV30 to TRBJ2-1; D unclear. Between the trimmed V and J ends, which lost 2 bases and 0 bases, there was a span of 8 bases. The CDR3 has 14 residues. In germline, CDR1 is GTSNPN, CDR2 SVGIG (reference sequence). CDR3 amino acids: CAWSPGSSYNEQFF. The CDR3, as DNA: TGTGCCTGGAGTCCAGGAAGCTCCTACAATGAGCAGTTCTTC.

This clone showed up just a few times. The chain links TRBV19 to TRBJ2-7; 12 bases fit TRBD2. V was clipped by 6 bases and J by 4 bases; unmatched bases: 4. The CDR3 covers 14 residues. CDR1 is LNHDA and CDR2 is SQIVND in the germline V gene (reference sequence). CDR3 loop: CASSWTSGTYEQYF. The CDR3 coding sequence is TGTGCCAGTAGCTGGACTAGCGGGACTTACGAGCAGTACTTC. The full variable domain, in which reference TRBV19 and TRBJ2-7 provide the parts outside the CDR3, is DGGITQSPKYLFRKEGQNVTLSCEQNLNHDAMYWYRQDPGQGLRLIYYSQIVNDFQKGDIAEGYSVSREKKESFPLTVTSAQKNPTAFYLCASSWTSGTYEQYFGPGTRLTVT.

The chain links TRBV19 to TRBJ1-2; D perhaps matches TRBD1 (5 bases). Looked up from germline, CDR1 is LNHDA and CDR2 is SQIVND (reference sequence). V was pared by 7 bases and J by 7 bases, with 16 bases between. This CDR3 contains 13 residues. The CDR3 sequence: CASTMGRGLGYTF. CDR3 coding DNA: TGTGCCAGTACCATGGGTAGGGGCCTTGGCTACACCTTC.

This chain's CDR3 is CASSLVARYQETQYF. The CDR3 DNA sequence: TGTGCCAGCAGCTTGGTAGCGAGGTACCAAGAGACCCAGTACTTC. The chain couples TRBV7-6 to TRBJ2-5, with D possibly being TRBD2 (5 bases). CDR1 SGHVS and CDR2 FNYEAQ come from the germline V gene. The length of the CDR3 is 15 residues. The V gene lost 3 bases and the J gene lost 0 bases, with 11 bases spanning the gap.

This rearrangement joins TRBV7-6 to TRBJ1-5, with D perhaps matching TRBD1 (5 bases). This CDR3 spans 12 amino acids. Germline CDR1 SGHVS, CDR2 FNYEAQ. V was trimmed by 0 bases and J by 11 bases, leaving 8 bases between them. The CDR3, as DNA: TGTGCCAGCAGCTTAGCCGGGGGAGCCCAGCATTTT. Protein sequence: CASSLAGGAQHF.

This clone was seen a few times. This chain uses TRBV5-1 with TRBJ1-1; D is possibly TRBD1 (6 bases). Germline V gene lookup returns CDR1 SGHRS and CDR2 YFSETQ. The CDR3 runs to 16 residues. V was trimmed by 1 base and J by 2 bases, leaving 15 bases between them. DNA for the CDR3: TGCGCCAGCAGCTTGTGGGCGACGGACAGTAACACTGAAGCTTTCTTT. Translated, it gives CASSLWATDSNTEAFF.

The chain links TRBV4-2 to TRBJ2-3, with D tentatively TRBD2 (6 bases). Germline V lookup: CDR1 LGHNA, CDR2 YNFKEQ. The CDR3 extends over 15 amino acids. The germline V and J ends were trimmed by 1 base and 6 bases, with 14 bases remaining between them. The CDR3 nucleotides read TGTGCCAGCAGCCAAGTTCAGGAGGGTCCCGATACGCAGTATTTT. Its protein is CASSQVQEGPDTQYF.

As DNA, the CDR3 is TGCGCCAGCAGCTTCGGACAGGGTGTCGGTTACGAGCAGTACTTC. Amino acids: CASSFGQGVGYEQYF. The rearrangement joins TRBV5-1 to TRBJ2-7; 8 nucleotides align to TRBD1. The CDR3 length is 15 residues. The germline CDR1 and CDR2 sequences are SGHRS and YFSETQ. The ends lost 2 bases at V and 4 bases at J; junction bases unmatched: 8.

The J gene is TRBJ1-3, the V gene TRBV4-2; 7 bases map to TRBD1. The V gene's germline CDR1 is LGHNA and CDR2 YNFKEQ. With 5 bases clipped from V and 3 bases from J, the junction kept 4 bases outside the gene matches. The CDR3 loop spans 14 amino acids. The CDR3 is CASSTQGGGNTIYF. In DNA, the CDR3 is TGTGCCAGCAGCACCCAGGGGGGTGGAAACACCATATATTTT.

This chain links TRBV5-1 with TRBJ2-3; a weak D match, TRBD1 (6 bases). CDR3 length: 15 residues. Germline lookup yields CDR1 SGHRS and CDR2 YFSETQ. Trimming took 0 bases from V and 5 from J, leaving 13 bases between them. The CDR3 here is CASSLVAGAGDTQYF. The DNA for the CDR3 is TGCGCCAGCAGCTTGGTGGCAGGGGCTGGAGATACGCAGTATTTT.

Worth noting for this clone: Distinct nucleotide sequences in the sample also encode this CDR3. The chain has TRBV18 and TRBJ1-5; 9 bases are a match to TRBD1. Losses at the gene ends were 4 bases for V and 5 bases for J; bases not matched to a gene: 3. Germline V gene data show CDR1 as KGHSH and CDR2 as LQKENI. The CDR3 runs to 14 residues. The CDR3 coding sequence is TGTGCCAGCTCACTGGACAGGGGATATCAGCCCCAGCATTTT. Amino acid sequence: CASSLDRGYQPQHF.

V and J are TRBV11-2 and TRBJ1-3, with D hard to call. CDR1 and CDR2 from the germline V gene are SGHAT and FQNNGV. CDR3 length: 16 amino acids. V lost 2 bases and J 0 bases, leaving 11 bases between the germline ends. The CDR3 is CASSLLGRFSGNTIYF. Written as DNA, the CDR3 is TGTGCCAGCAGCTTATTGGGCCGATTCTCTGGAAACACCATATATTTT.

In its sample, this clone was seen a few times. The chain links TRBV24-1 to TRBJ2-5; possibly TRBD1 for D (6 bases). V dropped 3 bases and J dropped 3 bases, with 13 bases sitting between them. Germline V CDR1 and CDR2: KGHDR, SFDVKD. The CDR3 runs 15 residues. The CDR3 here is CATSDNRVGEETQYF. The DNA of the CDR3 is TGTGCCACCAGTGATAACAGGGTAGGGGAAGAGACCCAGTACTTC.

The chain is built from TRBV5-4 and TRBJ1-2; TRBD1 aligns across 10 bases. The CDR3 is made up of 16 amino acids. J lost 2 bases, V lost 6 bases, and 10 bases had no gene match. The germline V gene has CDR1 SGHNT and CDR2 YYREEE (reference sequence). CDR3 bases: TGTGCCAGCACCCCAACGGGGGGACAGGGGAACTATGGCTACACCTTC. Protein product: CASTPTGGQGNYGYTF.

The rearrangement links TRBV18 to TRBJ2-1; 15 nucleotides align to TRBD2. Germline V gives CDR1 KGHSH, CDR2 LQKENI. The CDR3 is 18 amino acids. With 1 base clipped from V and 9 bases from J, the junction kept 10 bases outside the gene matches. The CDR3 is CASSPLTLGLAGGPEQFF. In nucleotides, the CDR3 is TGTGCCAGCTCACCACTTACCCTTGGACTAGCGGGGGGGCCTGAGCAGTTCTTC.

CDR3 protein: CASSLAGQGGWDGYTF. CDR3 bases: TGTGCCAGCAGCTTAGCCGGTCAGGGAGGGTGGGATGGCTACACCTTC. V usage is TRBV7-9 and J usage is TRBJ1-2; TRBD1 is a possible D gene (5 bases). This CDR3 spans 16 amino acids. From germline, CDR1 is SEHNR and CDR2 FQNEAQ (reference sequence). V shed 0 bases and J shed 6 bases, with 17 bases lying between them.

This clone came up a few times. The chain has TRBV7-2 and TRBJ1-6; D remains ambiguous. From germline, CDR1 is SGHTA and CDR2 FQGNSA. The CDR3 has 14 amino acids. Trimming pared 5 bases from V and 8 bases from J, leaving 13 bases between. The CDR3 here is CASSRRSLDSPLHF. The CDR3 bases are TGTGCCAGCAGCCGGAGGAGCCTTGATTCACCCCTCCACTTT.

V and J are TRBV5-4 and TRBJ2-5; no clear D gene. The CDR3 runs to 13 residues. Trimming removed 0 bases at V and 2 bases at J, with 5 bases between. Germline lookup yields CDR1 SGHNT and CDR2 YYREEE (reference sequence). CDR3 loop: CASSLDLQETQYF. CDR3 bases: TGTGCCAGCAGCTTGGACTTACAAGAGACCCAGTACTTC.

This chain joins TRBV5-4 and TRBJ2-3; 12 nucleotides agree with TRBD2. The CDR3 has 16 amino acids. V was clipped by 3 bases and J by 6 bases; unmatched bases: 8. Germline loops: CDR1 SGHNT, CDR2 YYREEE (reference sequence). The CDR3 DNA sequence: TGTGCCAGCAGCTCGAGACTAGCGGGGGTCGGGGATACGCAGTATTTT. It specifies CASSSRLAGVGDTQYF. The whole variable domain, filled in from reference TRBV5-4 and TRBJ2-3, reads ETGVTQSPTHLIKTRGQQVTLRCSSQSGHNTVSWYQQALGQGPQFIFQYYREEENGRGNFPPRFSGLQFPNYSSELNVNALELDDSALYLCASSSRLAGVGDTQYFGPGTRLTVL.

To note about this clone: Distinct nucleotide sequences in the sample also encode this CDR3. The chain links TRBV7-3 to TRBJ2-5; tentatively, D is TRBD1 (6 bases). With 2 bases removed from V and 4 bases from J, the gap between germline ends came to 8 bases. There are 13 residues in the CDR3. Germline V gives CDR1 SGHTA, CDR2 FQGTGA. The CDR3 sequence is CASSLQGRETQYF. In nucleotides, the CDR3 is TGTGCCAGCAGCTTACAGGGGCGAGAGACCCAGTACTTC.